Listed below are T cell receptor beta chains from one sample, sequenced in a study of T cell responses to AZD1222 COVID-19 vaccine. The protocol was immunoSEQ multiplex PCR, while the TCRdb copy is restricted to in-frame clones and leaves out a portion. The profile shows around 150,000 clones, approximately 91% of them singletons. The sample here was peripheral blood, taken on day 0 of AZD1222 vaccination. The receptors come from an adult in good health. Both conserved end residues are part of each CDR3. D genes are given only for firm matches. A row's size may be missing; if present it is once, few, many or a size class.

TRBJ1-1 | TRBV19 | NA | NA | TGTGCCAGTAGTGTACGGACTGAAGCTTTCTTT | CASSVRTEAFF
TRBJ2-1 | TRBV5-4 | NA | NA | TGTGCCAGCAGCATAACCACAAGACGAAACAATGAGCAGTTCTTC | CASSITTRRNNEQFF
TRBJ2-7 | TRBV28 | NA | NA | TGTGCCAGCAGTCCGGGACCCAAAGAGCAGTACTTC | CASSPGPKEQYF
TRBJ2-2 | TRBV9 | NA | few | TGTGCCAGCAGCCCCCGGCCAGAGATTACCGGGGAGCTGTTTTTT | CASSPRPEITGELFF
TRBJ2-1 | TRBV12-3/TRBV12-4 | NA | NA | TGTGCCAGCAGTTTTCAGGCTCATGAGCAGTTCTTC | CASSFQAHEQFF
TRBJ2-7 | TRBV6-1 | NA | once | TGTGCCAGCAGTGAGAGGGAGAACTACGAGCAGTACTTC | CASSERENYEQYF
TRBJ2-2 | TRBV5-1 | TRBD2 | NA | TGCGCCAGCAGCTTGTTGGGACTAGATGCCGGGGAGCTGTTTTTT | CASSLLGLDAGELFF
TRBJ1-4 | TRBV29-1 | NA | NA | TGCAGCGTTGCTGACAAGGTGGTGGAAAAACTGTTTTTT | CSVADKVVEKLFF
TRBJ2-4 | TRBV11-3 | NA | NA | TGTGCCAGCAGCTTAGATCTGCGGATATTAGCCAAAAACATTCAGTACTTC | CASSLDLRILAKNIQYF
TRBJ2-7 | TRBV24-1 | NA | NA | TGTGCCACCAGGACTTACCCGGACTTAAGCGAGCAGTACTTC | CATRTYPDLSEQYF
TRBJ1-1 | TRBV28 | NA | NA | TGTGCCAGCAGTTTGATATTAGGTGAAGCTTTCTTT | CASSLILGEAFF
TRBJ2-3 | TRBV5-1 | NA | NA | TGCGCCAGCACCGATCCGAATTTCCCAGATACGCAGTATTTT | CASTDPNFPDTQYF
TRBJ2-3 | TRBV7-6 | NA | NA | TGTGCCAGCAGTTCCACCCCCGGGACTTTAACCACAGATACGCAGTATTTT | CASSSTPGTLTTDTQYF
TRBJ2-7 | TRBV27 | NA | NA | TGTGCCAGCAGTTTTCAGTACGAGCAGTACTTC | CASSFQYEQYF
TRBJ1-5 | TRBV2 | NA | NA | TGTGCCAGCATGACGGGTATGGCAGGGGACCAGCCCCAGCATTTT | CASMTGMAGDQPQHF
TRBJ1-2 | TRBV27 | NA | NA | TGTGCCAGCAGTTTATCGACAGCGTTTAGCTATGGCTACACCTTC | CASSLSTAFSYGYTF
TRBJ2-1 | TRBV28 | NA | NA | TGTGCCAGCACCGACGGGACGGTTTACAATGAGCAGTTCTTC | CASTDGTVYNEQFF
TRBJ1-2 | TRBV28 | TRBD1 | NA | TGTGCCAGCAGTAAGGGACAGGTTTATGGCTACACCTTC | CASSKGQVYGYTF
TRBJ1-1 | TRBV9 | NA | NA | TGTGCCAGCAGCGTAGTTGTGGGACGGAACACTGAAGCTTTCTTT | CASSVVVGRNTEAFF
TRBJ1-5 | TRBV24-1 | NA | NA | TGTGCCACCAGTGATTTTTATTCCGGAGAGCCCCAGCATTTT | CATSDFYSGEPQHF
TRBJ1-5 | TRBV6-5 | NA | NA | TGTGCCAGCAGTTACTCGAGTACGGGGAATCAGCCCCAGCATTTT | CASSYSSTGNQPQHF
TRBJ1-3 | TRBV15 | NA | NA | TGTGCCACCAGCAGAGTTAGGTACGGAAACACCATATATTTT | CATSRVRYGNTIYF
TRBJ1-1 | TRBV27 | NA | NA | TGTGCCAGCAGTTTATTAGGGGCCACTGAAGCTTTCTTT | CASSLLGATEAFF
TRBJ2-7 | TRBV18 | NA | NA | TGTGCCAGCTCACCGGTAGCGGAACAGCGGGACGAGCAGTACTTC | CASSPVAEQRDEQYF
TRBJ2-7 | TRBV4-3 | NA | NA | TGCGCCAGCAGCCAAGATCTGAGTCAGGGACTCAACGAGCAGTACTTC | CASSQDLSQGLNEQYF
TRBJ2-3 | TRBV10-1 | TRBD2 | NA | TGCGCCAGCAGTACGCTACTAGCGGGAGCGGATACGCAGTATTTT | CASSTLLAGADTQYF
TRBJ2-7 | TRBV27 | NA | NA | TGTGCCAGCAGCAGTTCTGGGAGGAGCTCCTACGAGCAGTACTTC | CASSSSGRSSYEQYF
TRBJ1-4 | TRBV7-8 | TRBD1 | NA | TGTGCCAGCAGCTGGACAGGGAGCGATGAAAAACTGTTTTTT | CASSWTGSDEKLFF
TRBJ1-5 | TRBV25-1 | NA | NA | TGTGCCAGCAGTGAATCGTACAGCAATCAGCCCCAGCATTTT | CASSESYSNQPQHF
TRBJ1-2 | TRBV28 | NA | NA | TGTGCCAGCAGTTTGAACATCAACTATGGCTACACCTTC | CASSLNINYGYTF
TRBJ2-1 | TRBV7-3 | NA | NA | TGTGCCAGCAGGATAAGGGGCGGGTCAAATGAGCAGTTCTTC | CASRIRGGSNEQFF
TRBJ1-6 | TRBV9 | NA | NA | TGTGCCAGCAGCGCGGGACCGGCTAATTCACCCCTCCACTTT | CASSAGPANSPLHF
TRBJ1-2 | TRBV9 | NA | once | TGTGCCAGCAGCACTACACAGGGTGTCTATGGCTACACCTTC | CASSTTQGVYGYTF
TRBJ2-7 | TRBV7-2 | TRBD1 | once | TGTGCCAGCAGCCCCACGACAGGGGTCTCCTACGAGCAGTACTTC | CASSPTTGVSYEQYF
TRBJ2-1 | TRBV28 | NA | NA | TGTGCCAGCAGTGGTTCTGGCGTTGGGGGGCAGTTCTTC | CASSGSGVGGQFF
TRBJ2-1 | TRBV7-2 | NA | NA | TGTGCCAGCAGCCGGGGTTCCAATGAGCAGTTCTTC | CASSRGSNEQFF
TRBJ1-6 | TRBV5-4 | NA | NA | TGTGCCAGCAGCTTGGTTAGGGGAAACGTGGATTCACCCCTCCACTTT | CASSLVRGNVDSPLHF
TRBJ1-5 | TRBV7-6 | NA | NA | TGTGCCAGCAGCTTAGTAAGGCAGGGGAATCAGCCCCAGCATTTT | CASSLVRQGNQPQHF
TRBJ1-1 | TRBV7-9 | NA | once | TGTGCCAGCAGCCCTTCCGCTGGACTCGTGACTGAAGCTTTCTTT | CASSPSAGLVTEAFF